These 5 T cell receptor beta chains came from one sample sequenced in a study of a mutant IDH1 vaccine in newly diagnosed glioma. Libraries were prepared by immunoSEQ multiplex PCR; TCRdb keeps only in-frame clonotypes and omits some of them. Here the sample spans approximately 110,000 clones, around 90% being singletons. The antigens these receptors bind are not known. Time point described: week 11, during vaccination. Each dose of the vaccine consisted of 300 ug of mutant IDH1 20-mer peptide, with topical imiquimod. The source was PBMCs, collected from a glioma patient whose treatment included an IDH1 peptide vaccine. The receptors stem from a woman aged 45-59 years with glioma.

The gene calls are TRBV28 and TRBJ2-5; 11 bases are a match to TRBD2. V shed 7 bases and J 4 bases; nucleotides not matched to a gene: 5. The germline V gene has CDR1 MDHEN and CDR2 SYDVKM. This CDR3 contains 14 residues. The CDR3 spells CASILSGRAETQYF. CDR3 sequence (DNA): TGTGCCAGCATACTTAGCGGGAGGGCAGAGACCCAGTACTTC.

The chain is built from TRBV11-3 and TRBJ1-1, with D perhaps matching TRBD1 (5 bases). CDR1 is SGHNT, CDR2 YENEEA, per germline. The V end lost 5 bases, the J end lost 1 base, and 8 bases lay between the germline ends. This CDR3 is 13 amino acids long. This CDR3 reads CASSAGPNTEAFF. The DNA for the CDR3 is TGTGCCAGCAGCGCGGGACCGAACACTGAAGCTTTCTTT.

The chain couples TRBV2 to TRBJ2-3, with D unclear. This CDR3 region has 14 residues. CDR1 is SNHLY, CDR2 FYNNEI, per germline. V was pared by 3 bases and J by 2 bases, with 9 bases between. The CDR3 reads CASSDVYPTDTQYF. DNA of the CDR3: TGTGCCAGCAGTGATGTCTACCCCACAGATACGCAGTATTTT.

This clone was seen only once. The CDR3 protein is CASSEESGRSTDTQYF. DNA for the CDR3: TGTGCCAGCAGTGAAGAGAGCGGGAGGTCGACAGATACGCAGTATTTT. The chain combines TRBV2 with TRBJ2-3, with 9 nucleotides matching TRBD2. V shed 1 base, J shed 3 bases, and the junction held 5 bases outside the gene matches. The CDR3 sequence is 16 residues long. Germline CDR1 reads SNHLY; CDR2 reads FYNNEI.

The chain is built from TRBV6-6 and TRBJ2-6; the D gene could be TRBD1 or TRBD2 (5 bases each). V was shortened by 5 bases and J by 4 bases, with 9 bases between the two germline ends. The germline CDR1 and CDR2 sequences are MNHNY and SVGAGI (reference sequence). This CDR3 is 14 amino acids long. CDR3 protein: CASSRGAGANVLTF. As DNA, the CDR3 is TGTGCCAGCAGTCGGGGCGCCGGGGCCAACGTCCTGACTTTC.